Listed below are T cell receptor beta chains from one sample, sequenced in a study of blood T cell repertoires in COVID-19. Sequenced by immunoSEQ multiplex PCR; TCRdb stores in-frame clones only, minus some. Of more than 200,000 clones in the sample, about four fifths were seen once. Sequencing was carried out using PBMCs or T cells enriched from blood (not recorded which). The receptors here all came from a man between 60 and 70 years old who had recovered from COVID-19. CDR3s include the opening cysteine and the closing phenylalanine or tryptophan. The D gene is left open where the match is weak. Size values are once, few and many counts, or a class for expanded clones, and some rows have none.

length | D | size | J | V | DNA | CDR3
13 | TRBD1 | NA | TRBJ1-2 | TRBV12-3/TRBV12-4 | TGTGCCAGCAGCCCAGGACAGGCCCATGGCTACACCTTC | CASSPGQAHGYTF
12 | TRBD1 | NA | TRBJ2-7 | TRBV6-2/TRBV6-3 | TGTGCCAGCAGTGGACAGGCCTACGAGCAGTACTTC | CASSGQAYEQYF
18 | TRBD2 | NA | TRBJ2-3 | TRBV9 | TGTGCCAGCAGCGTAGGTGGTTGGGAGCGGGGGAGGGCAGATACGCAGTATTTT | CASSVGGWERGRADTQYF
17 | TRBD1 | NA | TRBJ2-3 | TRBV5-1 | TGCGCCAGCAGCGCATTCCACGGGACAGGGATAACAGATACGCAGTATTTT | CASSAFHGTGITDTQYF
15 | NA | NA | TRBJ2-7 | TRBV10-3 | TGTGCCATCAGTGGGGCAATGGGTGGCTCCTACGAGCAGTACTTC | CAISGAMGGSYEQYF
14 | NA | NA | TRBJ1-5 | TRBV19 | TGTGCCAGTAGTATTTGGGTCCAGGGGCAGCCCCAGCATTTT | CASSIWVQGQPQHF
16 | NA | NA | TRBJ2-2 | TRBV5-4 | TGTGCCAGCAGCTCGCCCTCGGTCGGAGAAACCGGGGAGCTGTTTTTT | CASSSPSVGETGELFF
15 | TRBD1 | once | TRBJ1-2 | TRBV4-2 | TGTGCCAGCAGCCAAGAAGTAGGGACAGGGAACGGCTACACCTTC | CASSQEVGTGNGYTF
14 | NA | few | TRBJ2-2 | TRBV5-4 | TGTGCCAGCAGCCGCAGCCGCGGGCCCGGGGAGCTGTTTTTT | CASSRSRGPGELFF
13 | NA | NA | TRBJ1-2 | TRBV11-2 | TGTGCCAGCAGCTTCCCAGGAGGCGATGGCTACACCTTC | CASSFPGGDGYTF